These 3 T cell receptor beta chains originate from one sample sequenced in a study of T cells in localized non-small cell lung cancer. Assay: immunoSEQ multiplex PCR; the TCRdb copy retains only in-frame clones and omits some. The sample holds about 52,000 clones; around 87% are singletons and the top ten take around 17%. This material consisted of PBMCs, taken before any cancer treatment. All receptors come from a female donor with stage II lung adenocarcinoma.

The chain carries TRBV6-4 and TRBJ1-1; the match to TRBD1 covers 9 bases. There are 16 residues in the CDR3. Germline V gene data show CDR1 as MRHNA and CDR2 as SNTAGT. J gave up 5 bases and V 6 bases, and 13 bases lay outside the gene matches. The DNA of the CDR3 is TGTGCCAGCAGAATCGAGGGACAGGGAATTTGGACTGAAGCTTTCTTT. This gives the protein CASRIEGQGIWTEAFF.

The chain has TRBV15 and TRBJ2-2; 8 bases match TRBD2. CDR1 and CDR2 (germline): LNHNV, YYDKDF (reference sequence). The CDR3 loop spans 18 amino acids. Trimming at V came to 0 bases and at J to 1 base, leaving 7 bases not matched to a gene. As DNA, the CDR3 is TGTGCCACCAGCAGAGATCGGCTAGCGGGCCTGAACACCGGGGAGCTGTTTTTT. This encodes CATSRDRLAGLNTGELFF.

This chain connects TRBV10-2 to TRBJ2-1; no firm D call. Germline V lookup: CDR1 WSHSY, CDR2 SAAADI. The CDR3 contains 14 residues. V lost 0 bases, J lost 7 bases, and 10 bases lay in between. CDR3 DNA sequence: TGCGCCAGCAGTGAGTCGTGGGGAACTAATGAGCAGTTCTTC. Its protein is CASSESWGTNEQFF.